Following are 9 T cell receptor beta chains from one sample sequenced in a study of CD8 T cells in Susac syndrome. Random hexamers were used to reverse transcribe the RNA input (about 0.5 to 1 ug). MiXCR was run by TCRdb on the immunoSEQ multiplex PCR reads, yielding one entry per CDR3 protein. Among a few hundred thousand distinct CDR3 sequences listed, approximately 95% were seen once. The sample was CD4+ T cells from PBMCs. These receptors were taken from a human donor with multiple sclerosis.

The chain carries TRBV18 and TRBJ2-7; D unresolved. The germline V gene encodes CDR1 KGHSH and CDR2 LQKENI. Deletions cut 3 bases from V and 4 bases from J, with 10 bases between. The CDR3 runs to 13 residues. The CDR3 here is CASSPSGSYEQYV. CDR3 DNA sequence: TGTGCCAGCTCACCTTCCGGGTCTTACGAGCAGTACGTC.

The gene calls are TRBV19 and TRBJ2-3, with D perhaps TRBD2 (5 bases). The V gene lost 4 bases and the J gene lost 1 base, with 9 bases spanning the gap. CDR3 length equals 14 residues. CDR1 is LNHDA and CDR2 is SQIVND in the germline V gene (reference sequence). The CDR3 DNA follows: TGTGCCAGTAGTACGGACTCAGGCACAGATACGCAGTATTTT. This encodes CASSTDSGTDTQYF.

The count of this clonotype is one. V gene TRBV3-1 combines with J gene TRBJ2-5; D is unclear. Trimming removed 1 base from V and 2 bases from J, with 5 bases in between. Germline lookup yields CDR1 LGHDT and CDR2 YNNKEL (reference sequence). The CDR3 is made up of 13 amino acids. The CDR3: CASSQALQETQYF. Here the CDR3 DNA reads TGTGCCAGCAGCCAAGCCCTGCAAGAGACCCAGTACTTC.

V usage is TRBV27 and J usage is TRBJ2-7; D gene uncertain. Germline V gene data show CDR1 as MNHEY and CDR2 as SMNVEV (reference sequence). The CDR3 loop spans 13 amino acids. V gave up 2 bases and J gave up 1 base, with 6 bases separating them. As DNA, the CDR3 is TGTGCCAGCAGTTTAACAGTGTCCTACGAGCAGTACGTC. Protein sequence: CASSLTVSYEQYV.

V gene TRBV19 combines with J gene TRBJ1-2; possibly TRBD1 for D (6 bases). This CDR3 has 14 amino acids. V was cut by 7 bases and J by 0 bases, with 12 bases left in between. Germline CDR1 reads LNHDA; CDR2 reads SQIVND (reference sequence). The CDR3 protein is CASKGELANYGYTF. CDR3 in DNA: TGTGCCAGTAAGGGGGAGTTAGCTAACTATGGCTACACCTTC.

The chain combines TRBV25-1 with TRBJ1-1; tentative D call: TRBD1 (5 bases). Trimming took off 7 bases at V and 5 bases at J, with 8 bases between the two ends. Germline values: CDR1 MGHDK, CDR2 SYGVNS. The CDR3 is made up of 11 amino acids. The CDR3 sequence: CASTSGTEAFF. As DNA, the CDR3 is TGTGCCAGCACTTCAGGGACTGAAGCTTTCTTT. The full variable domain, its missing parts supplied by reference TRBV25-1 and TRBJ1-1, is EADIYQTPRYLVIGTGKKITLECSQTMGHDKMYWYQQDPGMELHLIHYSYGVNSTEKGDLSSESTVSRIRTEHFPLTLESARPSHTSQYLCASTSGTEAFFGQGTRLTVV.

The gene calls are TRBV3-1 and TRBJ2-5; D may be TRBD1 (6 bases). The germline gives CDR1 LGHDT, CDR2 YNNKEL (reference sequence). The ends were cut back, 6 bases at V and 5 bases at J, with 13 bases in the middle. This CDR3 spans 13 amino acids. CDR3 protein: CASSTGLRETQYF. The CDR3 nucleotides read TGTGCCAGCAGTACAGGGTTACGGGAGACCCAGTACTTC.

Only a few counts were recorded for this clonotype. The chain joins TRBV14 to TRBJ1-2, with 8 bases aligning to TRBD1. The V gene end was trimmed by 1 base and the J gene end by 4 bases; junction bases not matched to a gene: 11. CDR3 length: 17 residues. Per germline, CDR1 SGHDN and CDR2 FVKESK. CDR3 DNA sequence: TGTGCCAGCAGCCAAGTTCACGGACAGGGCCCCCCCTATGGCTACACCTTC. It specifies CASSQVHGQGPPYGYTF.

This sequence joins TRBV7-9 and TRBJ1-4, with TRBD1 as a possible D gene (5 bases). The CDR3 sequence is 14 residues long. CDR1 and CDR2 (germline): SEHNR, FQNEAQ (reference sequence). V was clipped by 0 bases and J by 4 bases, with 6 bases between them. The DNA for the CDR3 is TGTGCCAGCAGCTTAGCCCAGGGTAATGAAAAACTGTTTTTT. It encodes CASSLAQGNEKLFF. The full variable domain, with the rest looked up from reference TRBV7-9 and TRBJ1-4, is DTGVSQNPRHKITKRGQNVTFRCDPISEHNRLYWYRQTLGQGPEFLTYFQNEAQLEKSRLLSDRFSAERPKGSFSTLEIQRTEQGDSAMYLCASSLAQGNEKLFFGSGTQLSVL.